This T cell receptor (beta chain) is from a study of CD8 T cells in Susac syndrome. Study results and caveats: Only a relatively small number of individuals were included in the TCR sequencing and HLA analysis.

When the RNA was reverse transcribed, random hexamers were used with an input of 0.5 to 1 ug. Amplification of TCR beta CDR3 by immunoSEQ multiplex PCR spanned 54 Vbeta and 13 Jbeta. TCRdb analysed the immunoSEQ multiplex PCR reads with MiXCR anew, one entry per CDR3 protein. The sample carries under 150,000 distinct CDR3 sequences, around 94% recorded once. CD8+ and CD4+ T cells from blood underwent TCR beta sequencing, which was carried out in a high-throughput format. Trimming cost V 4 bases and J 8 bases, with 23 bases left between them. The CDR3 consists of 16 residues. CDR1 and CDR2 from the germline V gene are SGHRS and YFSETQ. Regarding this clonotype: Its antigen is not identified.

V usage is TRBV5-1 and J usage is TRBJ2-3; tentative D call: TRBD1 (5 bases). The sequence came from a human donor in good health. Input material: CD8+ T cells from PBMCs. CDR3 in DNA: TGCGCCAGCAGCCCAAGCCCGAATGAACCCCAGGGTACGCAGTATTTT. Its translation: CASSPSPNEPQGTQYF.